This entry lists 2 T cell receptor beta chains sequenced from one sample in a study of cytomegalovirus exposure and HLA in healthy donors. A multiplex PCR was run with 60 Vbeta primers and 13 Jbeta primers. Libraries were prepared by immunoSEQ multiplex PCR; TCRdb keeps only in-frame clonotypes and omits some of them. The table lists about 120,000 clones, over 65% of them singletons, with 9.5% to 13% in the top ten. Sequences were obtained from PBMCs. The receptors were sampled from a woman in her forties or fifties in good health and CMV-seropositive.

This clone was recorded only once. The chain has TRBV30 and TRBJ1-1, with D perhaps TRBD1 (6 bases). The germline gives CDR1 GTSNPN, CDR2 SVGIG (reference sequence). The CDR3 has 11 residues. V was clipped by 4 bases and J by 10 bases, with 13 bases between them. The CDR3 DNA reads as TGTGCCTGGAACCAGGGGTTAGGAGCTTTCTTT. It encodes CAWNQGLGAFF.

The chain employs TRBV29-1 and TRBJ1-2; a possible D gene is TRBD1 (6 bases). The germline V and J ends were trimmed by 4 bases and 3 bases, with 9 bases remaining between them. Per the germline V gene, CDR1 is SQVTM and CDR2 is ANQGSEA. The CDR3 is 12 amino acids. CDR3 coding DNA: TGCAGCGTTGGGGAGGGGGACTATGGCTACACCTTC. It encodes CSVGEGDYGYTF.